This T cell receptor (beta chain) was sequenced for a study of T cells in Graves' hyperthyroidism and ophthalmopathy. Broader study findings: Blood also showed most of the thyroid clonotypes that were expanded above 0.001.

Note on this clonotype: Its antigen remains unknown.

The PBMCs were sourced from fresh peripheral blood (about 9.7 ml). Using RNA transcripts as the source, TCR beta CDR3 regions were amplified. HTBI primers were employed in a first-round RT-PCR of the TCR CDR3. A single record per CDR3 protein comes from TCRdb applying MiXCR to the multiplex PCR reads. The sample lists roughly 290,000 distinct CDR3 sequences; approximately 17% were seen once. The TCR was taken from a woman aged 55-75 years with Graves' ophthalmopathy. Sequencing was done on a sample of blood.

CDR3 loop: CASSQPGRGGGYTF. The CDR3 bases are TGTGCCAGCAGCCAACCGGGCCGCGGGGGTGGTTACACCTTC. V and J are TRBV3-1 and TRBJ1-2; tentatively, D is TRBD1 (5 bases). Trimming left V 2 bases short and J 11 bases short, with 18 bases between. This CDR3 comprises 14 residues. In germline, CDR1 is LGHDT, CDR2 YNNKEL (reference sequence).